These 30 T cell receptor beta chains were all obtained from the same sample, sequenced in a study of cytomegalovirus exposure and HLA in healthy donors. With 60 Vbeta and 13 Jbeta primers, the PCR was carried out. Sequenced by immunoSEQ multiplex PCR; TCRdb stores in-frame clones only, minus some. The data hold about 190,000 clones, with about 89% observed a single time. The source material was PBMCs. The receptors were sampled from a man in his thirties or forties in good health and CMV-seronegative.

The chain couples TRBV5-4 to TRBJ2-3, with a possible D match to TRBD2 (5 bases). CDR1 and CDR2 from the germline V gene are SGHNT and YYREEE (reference sequence). The CDR3 runs to 15 residues. Trimming pared 4 bases from V and 2 bases from J, leaving 14 bases between. CDR3 protein: CASSAERQTTDTQYF. For the CDR3, the DNA is TGTGCCAGCAGCGCCGAGCGGCAAACCACAGATACGCAGTATTTT.

On this clone itself: Within the sample, other DNA sequences also encode this same CDR3. The chain employs TRBV7-8 and TRBJ1-1, with 10 bases matching TRBD1. The CDR3 consists of 14 residues. V was pared by 7 bases and J by 3 bases, with 5 bases of the junction left unmatched. CDR1 and CDR2 from the germline V gene are SGHVS and FQNEAQ. In DNA form, the CDR3 reads TGTGCCAGCACCCGGGACAGGGGAGACACTGAAGCTTTCTTT. As protein: CASTRDRGDTEAFF.

The rearrangement links TRBV28 to TRBJ2-7, with a possible D match to TRBD1 (6 bases). The V end was cut by 9 bases, the J end by 0 bases, with 12 bases between. The germline gives CDR1 MDHEN, CDR2 SYDVKM. CDR3 size: 13 residues. The CDR3 DNA sequence: TGTGCCAGTACAGGGTTCTCCTCCTACGAGCAGTACTTC. Protein: CASTGFSSYEQYF.

The chain joins TRBV28 to TRBJ2-7; D remains ambiguous. CDR3 length equals 14 residues. V was cut by 5 bases and J by 3 bases, with 14 bases left in between. CDR1 and CDR2 (germline): MDHEN, SYDVKM. This CDR3 reads CASSPHLGSYEQYF. The CDR3, as DNA: TGTGCCAGCAGTCCCCACCTAGGTAGCTACGAGCAGTACTTC.

This chain joins TRBV19 and TRBJ1-3; D perhaps matches TRBD1 (6 bases). Germline values: CDR1 LNHDA, CDR2 SQIVND (reference sequence). The CDR3 totals 18 residues. With 4 bases removed from V and 0 bases from J, the gap between germline ends came to 19 bases. The CDR3 sequence: CASSTRQAWVSSGNTIYF. CDR3 bases: TGTGCCAGTAGTACCCGACAGGCATGGGTGAGCTCTGGAAACACCATATATTTT. Combining the CDR3 with reference TRBV19 and TRBJ1-3 gives the whole variable domain DGGITQSPKYLFRKEGQNVTLSCEQNLNHDAMYWYRQDPGQGLRLIYYSQIVNDFQKGDIAEGYSVSREKKESFPLTVTSAQKNPTAFYLCASSTRQAWVSSGNTIYFGEGSWLTVV.

The rearrangement links TRBV19 to TRBJ2-7; 9 bases align to TRBD1. V shed 3 bases, J shed 3 bases, and the junction held 6 bases outside the gene matches. CDR1 LNHDA and CDR2 SQIVND come from the germline V gene (reference sequence). The CDR3 consists of 15 residues. The CDR3 DNA sequence: TGTGCCAGTAGTATCCCGGGACAGGGTCTCTACGAGCAGTACTTC. This codes for CASSIPGQGLYEQYF.

Comment on this clone: Additional DNA sequences in this sample encode the identical CDR3. V gene TRBV5-1 combines with J gene TRBJ2-3, with D maybe TRBD1 (7 bases). The length of the CDR3 is 14 residues. Per the germline V gene, CDR1 is SGHRS and CDR2 is YFSETQ. Trimming stripped 2 bases from V and 5 bases from J, with 12 bases between. CDR3 bases: TGCGCCAGCAGCTTCGGGCAGGGGGGAGATACGCAGTATTTT. It codes for CASSFGQGGDTQYF.

The chain joins TRBV27 to TRBJ2-7; 10 bases map to TRBD2. J was trimmed by 6 bases and V by 7 bases; bases with no gene match: 3. This CDR3 is built from 12 residues. Germline V lookup: CDR1 MNHEY, CDR2 SMNVEV (reference sequence). CDR3 sequence reads: CASNSGRSEQYF. DNA of the CDR3: TGTGCCAGCAATAGCGGGAGGAGCGAGCAGTACTTC.

CDR3 amino acids: CASKGTSGIQETQYF. In DNA, the CDR3 is TGTGCCAGCAAAGGGACTAGCGGGATCCAAGAGACCCAGTACTTC. The genes are TRBV2 and TRBJ2-5; TRBD2 matches at 13 bases. Losses at the gene ends were 7 bases for V and 1 base for J; bases not matched to a gene: 3. This CDR3 has 15 amino acids. CDR1 and CDR2 (germline): SNHLY, FYNNEI.

The chain recombines TRBV19 with TRBJ2-1; D gene unclear. The germline V gene encodes CDR1 LNHDA and CDR2 SQIVND (reference sequence). This CDR3 has 11 residues. V dropped 3 bases and J dropped 16 bases, with 13 bases sitting between them. The CDR3 DNA reads TGTGCCAGTAGTATGTCCGGGTACTATTTCTTC. Its protein product is CASSMSGYYFF.

As concerns this clone: Relative to the germline gene, one junction end is altered; a read error may explain this. The chain employs TRBV7-9 and TRBJ1-6; 10 bases are a match to TRBD1. Germline CDR1 reads SEHNR; CDR2 reads FQNEAQ (reference sequence). This CDR3 has 16 residues. The CDR3 protein is CSSSLGLGQGSSPLHF. CDR3 bases: TGTTCCAGCAGCCTAGGTCTGGGACAGGGGTCTTCACCCCTCCACTTT. Full variable domain (missing parts from reference TRBV7-9 and TRBJ1-6): DTGVSQNPRHKITKRGQNVTFRCDPISEHNRLYWYRQTLGQGPEFLTYFQNEAQLEKSRLLSDRFSAERPKGSFSTLEIQRTEQGDSAMYLCSSSLGLGQGSSPLHFGNGTRLTVT.

J is TRBJ1-5 and V is TRBV2, with D unresolved. This CDR3 comprises 16 residues. With 5 bases removed from V and 0 bases from J, the gap between germline ends came to 14 bases. Germline V CDR1 and CDR2: SNHLY, FYNNEI. CDR3 sequence (DNA): TGTGCCAGCAGTCCCCCTGACACCCTTAGCAATCAGCCCCAGCATTTT. Amino acid sequence: CASSPPDTLSNQPQHF.

V usage is TRBV18 and J usage is TRBJ2-1, with 8 bases fitting TRBD2. Per the germline V gene, CDR1 is KGHSH and CDR2 is LQKENI. V dropped 0 bases and J dropped 10; count of bases not matched to a gene: 5. CDR3 length equals 14 residues. In nucleotides, the CDR3 is TGTGCCAGCTCACCACCTGGACTAGCCCAGGAGCAGTTCTTC. This translates into CASSPPGLAQEQFF.

The chain recombines TRBV28 with TRBJ2-5; D uncertain. CDR3 length: 13 amino acids. Germline CDR1 MDHEN, CDR2 SYDVKM. V lost 2 bases and J lost 5, with 9 bases in between. The CDR3 coding sequence is TGTGCCAGCAGTTTAGGGCTGCCGGAGACCCAGTACTTC. This gives the protein CASSLGLPETQYF.

CDR3: CASSLATQGAEQYF. The CDR3 DNA is TGCGCCAGCAGCTTGGCCACGCAGGGGGCCGAACAGTACTTC. The chain has TRBV5-1 and TRBJ2-7; 8 nucleotides agree with TRBD1. Trimming at V came to 0 bases and at J to 10 bases, leaving 9 bases not matched to a gene. Germline loops: CDR1 SGHRS, CDR2 YFSETQ. This CDR3 is 14 amino acids long.

V usage is TRBV11-2 and J usage is TRBJ2-5, with D unclear. The CDR3 spans 15 residues. V was shortened by 3 bases and J by 2 bases, with 13 bases between the two germline ends. The germline V gene encodes CDR1 SGHAT and CDR2 FQNNGV. The CDR3 DNA reads TGTGCCAGCAGCTTTTCTACCTTTTTGCAAGAGACCCAGTACTTC. This gives the protein CASSFSTFLQETQYF.

This clone showed up just a few times. The rearrangement links TRBV5-1 to TRBJ2-3, with D uncertain. The CDR3 runs to 12 residues. V lost 4 bases to trimming and J lost 2 bases, with 5 bases between them. The V gene's germline CDR1 is SGHRS and CDR2 YFSETQ. In DNA, the CDR3 is TGCGCCAGCAGCCTTCCCACAGATACGCAGTATTTT. This encodes CASSLPTDTQYF.

This rearrangement joins TRBV18 to TRBJ2-3; TRBD2 matches at 11 bases. The V and J ends lost 4 bases and 0 bases, in that order; junction bases with no gene match: 3. This CDR3 region has 16 residues. Germline V lookup: CDR1 KGHSH, CDR2 LQKENI. CDR3 residues: CASSRTSGSSTDTQYF. The DNA for the CDR3 is TGTGCCAGCTCACGGACTAGCGGGTCTAGCACAGATACGCAGTATTTT.

The DNA of the CDR3 is TGTGCCAGCAGCTTGGCCACGGTAGGGGCCCCGAGCTCTGGGGCCAACGTCCTGACTTTC. The encoded protein is CASSLATVGAPSSGANVLTF. The gene calls are TRBV5-8 and TRBJ2-6; D is perhaps TRBD1 (5 bases). CDR1 is SGHTS, CDR2 YDEGEE, per germline. The ends were cut back, 0 bases at V and 0 bases at J, with 19 bases in the middle. The CDR3 has 20 residues.

This clone was picked up one time. The chain recombines TRBV27 with TRBJ2-1, with 9 bases that match TRBD1. Per germline, CDR1 MNHEY and CDR2 SMNVEV (reference sequence). Germline trimming cut 4 bases from V and 7 bases from J; bases unmatched to any gene: 11. The CDR3 runs 16 residues. As DNA, the CDR3 is TGTGCCAGCAGTTACCCCCCCGGGACAGGGTATAATGAGCAGTTCTTC. Translating it yields CASSYPPGTGYNEQFF.

The V and J genes are TRBV7-2 and TRBJ1-1, with D possibly TRBD1 on 6 matching bases. The V gene's germline CDR1 is SGHTA and CDR2 FQGNSA. CDR3 length equals 15 residues. V was cut by 6 bases and J by 8 bases, with 22 bases left in between. CDR3 residues: CASSFRQSGAREAFF. In DNA, the CDR3 is TGTGCCAGCAGTTTCCGGCAATCAGGGGCCCGCGAAGCTTTCTTT.

The chain carries TRBV28 and TRBJ2-5; 7 bases are shared with TRBD2. The better agreement between TRBJ2-7 and the DNA end casts doubt on the J call. The CDR3 is made up of 13 amino acids. The germline gives CDR1 MDHEN, CDR2 SYDVKM. CDR3 bases: TGTGCCAGCAGCTTGGCGGGGGATTACGAGCAGTACTTC. Amino acids: CASSLAGDYEQYF.

A remark on this clone: The DNA is left out, because the CDR3 cannot be placed on it with certainty; the CDR3 is given as TCRdb lists it. V is TRBV29-1 and J is TRBJ2-1; the D call of TRBD1 is as the table states it, not checked on the DNA. The length of the CDR3 is 12 amino acids, counting both ends. Per germline, CDR1 SQVTM and CDR2 ANQGSEA. The CDR3 loop is CSVEFWGQGTFF.

V and J are TRBV2 and TRBJ2-2, with TRBD1 as a possible D gene (6 bases). CDR1 is SNHLY, CDR2 FYNNEI, per germline. The CDR3 covers 14 residues. V was clipped by 4 bases and J by 4 bases, with 10 bases between them. CDR3 sequence: CASSVQGSTGELFF. The CDR3 DNA sequence: TGTGCCAGCAGTGTACAGGGATCCACCGGGGAGCTGTTTTTT.

The gene calls are TRBV6-5 and TRBJ1-3; D is unclear. The CDR3 consists of 13 residues. With 5 bases removed from V and 0 bases from J, the gap between germline ends came to 5 bases. Germline V CDR1 and CDR2: MNHEY, SVGAGI. In nucleotides, the CDR3 is TGTGCCAGCAGTCCCTACTCTGGAAACACCATATATTTT. It is translated as CASSPYSGNTIYF.

The chain combines TRBV7-8 with TRBJ1-3; D is possibly TRBD1 (6 bases). Trimming cost V 2 bases and J 0 bases, with 29 bases left between them. CDR1 is SGHVS and CDR2 is FQNEAQ in the germline V gene. The CDR3 length is 22 residues. CDR3 bases: TGTGCCAGCAGCTTAATGGCGGGGGGGGGCCAACGTTCTGGGAGCTCTGGAAACACCATATATTTT. Its translation: CASSLMAGGGQRSGSSGNTIYF.

J is TRBJ2-5 and V is TRBV28; D perhaps matches TRBD1 (6 bases). Germline CDR1 is MDHEN and CDR2 is SYDVKM. Trimming took 2 bases from V and 7 from J, leaving 8 bases between them. The CDR3 sequence is 12 residues long. CDR3: CASSLVGGTQYF. The DNA for the CDR3 is TGTGCCAGCAGTTTAGTAGGGGGGACCCAGTACTTC.

Note on this clone: At one of its ends the junction is not consistent with the germline gene, which may arise from a read error. V gene TRBV2 combines with J gene TRBJ2-4, with D perhaps TRBD2 (5 bases). Germline V gives CDR1 SNHLY, CDR2 FYNNEI. The CDR3 has 16 amino acids. In nucleotides, the CDR3 is TGTGCCAGCAGTGAAGATCGGGGTGGGGTGAAAAACAGTCAGTACTTC. The encoded protein is CASSEDRGGVKNSQYF.

The chain joins TRBV7-2 to TRBJ2-7; D is possibly TRBD1 (5 bases). Germline CDR1 and CDR2: SGHTA and FQGNSA. With 3 bases removed from V and 6 bases from J, the gap between germline ends came to 15 bases. This CDR3 has 14 amino acids. The CDR3, as DNA: TGTGCCAGCAGCTTCCTTTCCAGGGTGGGCGAGCAGTACTTC. The encoded protein is CASSFLSRVGEQYF.

Of note for this clone: The CDR3 end shows no conserved phenylalanine or tryptophan, and so a read error is likely. The chain carries TRBV27 and TRBJ1-4; D remains ambiguous. Germline loops: CDR1 MNHEY, CDR2 SMNVEV (reference sequence). V lost 6 bases to trimming and J lost 3 bases, with 14 bases between them. CDR3 length equals 15 residues. CDR3 coding DNA: TGTGCCAGCAGACCGGGGAACTGGGCTAATGAAAAACTGTTTCTT. It is translated as CASRPGNWANEKLFL.